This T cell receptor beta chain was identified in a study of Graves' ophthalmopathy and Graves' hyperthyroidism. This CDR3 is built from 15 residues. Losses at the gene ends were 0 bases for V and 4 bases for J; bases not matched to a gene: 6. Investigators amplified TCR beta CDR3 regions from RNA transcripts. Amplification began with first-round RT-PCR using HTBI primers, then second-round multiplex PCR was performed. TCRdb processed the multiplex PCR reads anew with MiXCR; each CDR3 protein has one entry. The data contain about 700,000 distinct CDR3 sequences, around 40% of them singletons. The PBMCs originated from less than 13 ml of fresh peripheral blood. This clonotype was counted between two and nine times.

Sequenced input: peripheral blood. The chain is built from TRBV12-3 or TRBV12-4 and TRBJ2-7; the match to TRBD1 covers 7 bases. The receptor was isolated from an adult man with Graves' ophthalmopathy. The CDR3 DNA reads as TGTGCCAGCAGTTTAGCCGACAGGGTCCCGTACGAGCAGTACTTC. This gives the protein CASSLADRVPYEQYF.